What follows is one T cell receptor beta chain and its context. What this receptor recognizes is not known. One base away there is no much larger clone; base qualities are not given. The data originate from a study of shared clonotypes between healthy human individuals (TCRdb year 2020). Regarding the complete study: The cohort included three men and a couple of women between 18 and 49 years of age. The study deeply sequenced blood TCR repertoires of about 5 healthy adults to estimate repertoire size and the extent of clonotype sharing between individuals. For each donor, CD4 naive and CD4 memory were each run on three plates, CD8 naive on two plates, and CD8 memory on one plate. Per donor, leukapheresis produced somewhere between about 0.94 and 9.5 billion PBMCs. Libraries were prepared and TCR repertoires were sequenced by different laboratories using diverse techniques, in order to increase sequencing depth and limit assay-specific biases.

Using the deep immunoSEQ assay, multiplex PCR amplified TCR CDR3 regions from genomic DNA. For each cell subset, the extracted genomic DNA was distributed evenly across all wells of several immunoSEQ 96-well plates, and each plate served as one replicate. For sorted subsets, roughly 0.2 ug genomic DNA, equal to tens of thousands of T cell genomes, was loaded into each replicate PCR. The purified libraries were quantified using a Qubit 3.0 fluorometer, sized with a Bioanalyzer 2100, and then quantified again using the KAPA Library Quantification kit. Every immunoSEQ 96-well plate was sequenced on a separate single-read 150-cycle Illumina NextSeq 550 flow cell. Per the authors' processing: Because only junctional sequences without quality scores were contained in the immunoSEQ output, filtering matching that applied to full-length reads could not be performed. Sequences were annotated with PyIR, a Python wrapper for IgBLAST v1.9, using IMGT germline references to assign V/J genes and CDR3. Reads with weak V/J assignments (E-value above 1e-6), missing CDR3, stop codons, out-of-frame junctions, or ambiguous translated residues were removed. V3J clonotypes were defined as sequences sharing the same inferred V gene, J gene, and CDR3 amino acid sequence. The percentage overlap between two repertoires was calculated by dividing the number of shared unique clonotypes by the size of the smaller repertoire. Three approaches were used to assess repertoire richness: RTK rarefaction, the Chao1 estimator, and Recon v2.1 estimates of unobserved clonotypes. Generation probabilities for all TCRbeta clonotypes obtained by the gDNA method from several donors were computed using OLGA. TCRdb's version of the immuneACCESS table is confined to in-frame rearrangements and falls short of the full clone set. An unresolved V gene accounts for under half of the shortfall where checked; the remainder is of unknown origin. V, J and clone size are taken as reported in that table, and D and trimming were inferred from the DNA itself. For this sample the table gives 2 million to 2.5 million clones, of which 90% to 97% were detected only once. The ten largest make up approximately 0.13% of the sample.

What the authors observed across the whole study: Sampling was restricted to blood, and TCR repertoires in tissues likely differ from the TCR repertoires found in blood. Rarefaction of sorted-subset datasets indicated incomplete sequencing despite the large sequencing depth. Pairwise subsampling indicated that sequencing depth was expected to affect the degree of clonotype sharing among donors. Higher generation probabilities were observed for clonotypes shared by all four sorted-subset donors than for non-shared clonotypes. Sharing across several donors was observed for approximately 5% of naive CD4, over 3% of naive CD8, 2% to 2.5% of memory CD4, and about 0.39% of memory CD8 clonotypes. Because the study included a small number of donors, the genetic and exposure-history diversity represented was limited. Estimated clonotype richness was generally larger for naive than for memory subsets.

V gives up 7 bases and J gives up 1 base, and the segment between their germline ends measures 10 bases. The germline V gene (reference sequence) yields WNHNN for CDR1 and SYGVQD for CDR2. The CDR3, from cysteine to phenylalanine, totals 13 residues. Only the CDR3 DNA stays, 39 bases, in frame from base 1. Donors were healthy HIV-negative adults with no recently reported acute infections or vaccinations. All donors were Caucasian adults living in Nashville, Tennessee, USA. CD4+ T cells were enriched through magnetic negative selection, after which naive cells were positively selected on CD45RA and the remaining negative fraction served as the memory subset. After blood collection by leukapheresis, PBMCs were isolated using Ficoll-Histopaque density gradient centrifugation and then cryopreserved in the vapor phase of liquid nitrogen. Purity and quantity of every magnetically sorted T cell population were checked by analytical flow cytometry. Genomic DNA was isolated from each sorted fraction and quantified by UV absorbance on a Nanodrop 2000c.

The rearrangement combines TRBV10-1 with TRBJ1-1; the D gene lacks a confident call. This TCR came from a man aged 18 to 35 in good health. Sample: naive CD4+ T cells sorted from blood. The cell subset or site label, as the study defines it: CD45RA+ positively selected. CDR3 protein: CASTPDWNTEAFF. The DNA sequence is as follows: TGCGCCAGCACTCCTGATTGGAACACTGAAGCTTTCTTT.